This is a list of T cell receptor beta chains from one sample in a study of blood T cells in healthy people across ages. MiXCR, run by TCRdb on the 5' RACE reads, gives a single entry per CDR3 protein. The sample carries 1.6 million or so distinct CDR3 sequences, about 31% recorded once. Sequencing used blood. The source of these receptors is a woman aged 25 to 39 in good health. Both conserved end residues are part of each CDR3. The order of the fields is V gene, D gene, clone size, J gene, CDR3 protein, CDR3 DNA. D genes are given only for firm matches. Clone size is shown for a subset of rows, as once, few, many or a class of expanded clone.

v_call: TRBV4-1; d_call: TRBD1; clone_size: few; j_call: TRBJ1-2; cdr3_aa: CASSQGDRDHYGYTF; cdr3_nt: TGCGCCAGCAGCCAAGGTGACAGGGATCACTATGGCTACACCTTC
v_call: TRBV5-1; d_call: -; clone_size: -; j_call: TRBJ2-7; cdr3_aa: CASSSTSTYEQYF; cdr3_nt: TGCGCCAGCAGCTCGACATCTACCTACGAGCAGTACTTC
v_call: TRBV6-2/TRBV6-3; d_call: -; clone_size: few; j_call: TRBJ1-1; cdr3_aa: CASRSGVGTEAFF; cdr3_nt: TGTGCCAGCAGGTCAGGGGTTGGCACTGAAGCTTTCTTT
v_call: TRBV10-3; d_call: -; clone_size: many; j_call: TRBJ1-2; cdr3_aa: CAISETAIGEGYTF; cdr3_nt: TGTGCCATCAGTGAGACCGCTATAGGGGAGGGCTACACCTTC
v_call: TRBV18; d_call: TRBD2; clone_size: -; j_call: TRBJ2-3; cdr3_aa: CASSQLSGTLTDTQYF; cdr3_nt: TGTGCCAGCTCACAATTAAGCGGGACCCTCACAGATACGCAGTATTTT
v_call: TRBV12-3/TRBV12-4; d_call: -; clone_size: -; j_call: TRBJ2-6; cdr3_aa: CASTISGANVLIF; cdr3_nt: TGTGCCAGCACCATTTCTGGGGCCAACGTCCTGATTTTC
v_call: TRBV20-1; d_call: -; clone_size: -; j_call: TRBJ1-5; cdr3_aa: CSASRPEDMSINQPQHF; cdr3_nt: TGCAGTGCTTCCCGACCTGAGGACATGTCCATCAATCAGCCCCAGCATTTT
v_call: TRBV6-4; d_call: TRBD2; clone_size: -; j_call: TRBJ2-1; cdr3_aa: CASSDGSGGADEQFF; cdr3_nt: TGTGCCAGCAGTGACGGTAGCGGGGGGGCCGATGAGCAGTTCTTC
v_call: TRBV5-1; d_call: TRBD1; clone_size: few; j_call: TRBJ2-7; cdr3_aa: CASSLGRRTGTDYEQYF; cdr3_nt: TGCGCCAGCAGCTTGGGACGAAGGACAGGGACGGACTACGAGCAGTACTTC
v_call: TRBV13; d_call: -; clone_size: -; j_call: TRBJ1-6; cdr3_aa: CASSLPETPLSPLHF; cdr3_nt: TGTGCCAGCAGCTTACCCGAGACACCTCTATCACCCCTCCACTTT
v_call: TRBV3-1; d_call: TRBD1; clone_size: -; j_call: TRBJ2-2; cdr3_aa: CASSRTGGTGERFF; cdr3_nt: TGTGCCAGCTCGAGGACAGGGGGGACCGGGGAGCGGTTTTTT
v_call: TRBV5-1; d_call: -; clone_size: -; j_call: TRBJ2-3; cdr3_aa: CASTEGGTTSTDTQYF; cdr3_nt: TGCGCCAGCACCGAGGGTGGGACAACTAGCACAGATACGCAGTATTTT
v_call: TRBV9; d_call: TRBD2; clone_size: few; j_call: TRBJ2-3; cdr3_aa: CASSVVTSGAADTQYF; cdr3_nt: TGTGCCAGCAGCGTAGTTACTAGCGGGGCCGCAGATACGCAGTATTTT
v_call: TRBV7-6; d_call: -; clone_size: few; j_call: TRBJ1-1; cdr3_aa: CASSSPAALNTEAFF; cdr3_nt: TGTGCCAGCAGTTCCCCCGCGGCATTGAACACTGAAGCTTTCTTT
v_call: TRBV7-9; d_call: -; clone_size: few; j_call: TRBJ2-7; cdr3_aa: CASSSNLRTYEQYF; cdr3_nt: TGTGCCAGCAGCTCCAACCTCAGGACCTACGAGCAGTACTTC
v_call: TRBV5-1; d_call: TRBD2; clone_size: -; j_call: TRBJ2-7; cdr3_aa: CASSERTSGPYEQYF; cdr3_nt: TGCGCCAGCAGCGAACGGACTAGCGGTCCCTACGAGCAGTACTTC
v_call: TRBV28; d_call: -; clone_size: -; j_call: TRBJ2-1; cdr3_aa: CASGRGSTHEQFF; cdr3_nt: TGTGCCAGCGGACGCGGGTCCACCCATGAGCAGTTCTTC
v_call: TRBV6-5; d_call: -; clone_size: -; j_call: TRBJ2-7; cdr3_aa: CASSLRVVRTRGEQYF; cdr3_nt: TGTGCCAGCAGCCTACGGGTCGTACGGACCCGCGGCGAGCAGTACTTC
v_call: TRBV5-1; d_call: -; clone_size: -; j_call: TRBJ2-7; cdr3_aa: CASSLEWQSDEQYF; cdr3_nt: TGCGCCAGCAGCTTGGAATGGCAGAGTGACGAGCAGTACTTC
v_call: TRBV20-1; d_call: -; clone_size: few; j_call: TRBJ2-3; cdr3_aa: CSASNQAGRTDTQYF; cdr3_nt: TGCAGTGCTAGCAATCAGGCAGGGCGCACAGATACGCAGTATTTT
v_call: TRBV3-1; d_call: TRBD1; clone_size: few; j_call: TRBJ1-5; cdr3_aa: CASSQTGLHQPQHF; cdr3_nt: TGTGCCAGCAGCCAGACAGGGCTGCATCAGCCCCAGCATTTT
v_call: TRBV7-9; d_call: -; clone_size: -; j_call: TRBJ1-1; cdr3_aa: CASSPGPAVGDTEAFF; cdr3_nt: TGTGCCAGCAGCCCCGGCCCAGCGGTAGGGGACACTGAAGCTTTCTTT
v_call: TRBV28; d_call: -; clone_size: few; j_call: TRBJ2-6; cdr3_aa: CTSARGQGTGANVLTF; cdr3_nt: TGTACCAGCGCCCGAGGTCAGGGGACTGGGGCCAACGTCCTGACTTTC
v_call: TRBV12-3/TRBV12-4; d_call: TRBD1; clone_size: -; j_call: TRBJ1-5; cdr3_aa: CASSWGTGGSSDQPQHF; cdr3_nt: TGTGCCAGCAGTTGGGGGACAGGGGGATCTTCGGATCAGCCCCAGCATTTT
v_call: TRBV27; d_call: TRBD2; clone_size: -; j_call: TRBJ2-7; cdr3_aa: CASSSLAGGEQYF; cdr3_nt: TGTGCCAGCAGTTCCCTAGCGGGGGGCGAGCAGTACTTC
v_call: TRBV10-3; d_call: TRBD2; clone_size: few; j_call: TRBJ2-3; cdr3_aa: CAISWTSVVKDTQYF; cdr3_nt: TGTGCCATCAGTTGGACTAGCGTCGTCAAGGATACGCAGTATTTT
v_call: TRBV7-9; d_call: -; clone_size: -; j_call: TRBJ1-5; cdr3_aa: CASSPVVSGNQPQHF; cdr3_nt: TGTGCCAGCAGCCCGGTGGTCTCGGGCAATCAGCCCCAGCATTTT
v_call: TRBV27; d_call: -; clone_size: few; j_call: TRBJ1-4; cdr3_aa: CASGNEKLFF; cdr3_nt: TGTGCCAGCGGGAATGAAAAACTGTTTTTT
v_call: TRBV7-9; d_call: -; clone_size: few; j_call: TRBJ2-7; cdr3_aa: CASSPNLGSYEQYF; cdr3_nt: TGTGCCAGCAGCCCGAATCTGGGCTCCTACGAGCAGTACTTC
v_call: TRBV20-1; d_call: TRBD2; clone_size: -; j_call: TRBJ2-1; cdr3_aa: CSARGVAGRSYNEQFF; cdr3_nt: TGCAGTGCTAGAGGTGTAGCGGGGAGGTCCTACAATGAGCAGTTCTTC
v_call: TRBV27; d_call: -; clone_size: few; j_call: TRBJ2-7; cdr3_aa: CASSFSRRLYEQYF; cdr3_nt: TGTGCCAGCAGTTTTTCCCGACGGCTCTACGAGCAGTACTTC
v_call: TRBV7-9; d_call: TRBD2; clone_size: once; j_call: TRBJ2-5; cdr3_aa: CASNLGWSGGSLQETQYF; cdr3_nt: TGTGCCAGCAACTTAGGGTGGAGCGGGGGGTCTTTGCAAGAGACCCAGTACTTC
v_call: TRBV28; d_call: TRBD1; clone_size: -; j_call: TRBJ1-6; cdr3_aa: CASRKDRQYNSPLHF; cdr3_nt: TGTGCCAGCAGAAAGGACAGGCAATATAATTCACCCCTCCACTTT